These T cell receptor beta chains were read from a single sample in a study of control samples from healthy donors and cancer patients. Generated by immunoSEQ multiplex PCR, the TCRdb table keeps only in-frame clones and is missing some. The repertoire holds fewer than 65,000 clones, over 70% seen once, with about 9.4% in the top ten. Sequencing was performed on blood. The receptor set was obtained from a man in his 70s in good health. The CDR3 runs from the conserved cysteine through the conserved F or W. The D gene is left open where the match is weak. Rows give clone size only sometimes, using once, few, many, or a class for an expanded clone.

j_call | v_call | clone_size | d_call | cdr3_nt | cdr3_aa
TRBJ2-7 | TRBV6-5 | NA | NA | TGTGCCAGCTGGACAGCGCAATCCTACGAGCAGTACTTC | CASWTAQSYEQYF
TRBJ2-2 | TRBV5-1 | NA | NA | TGCGCCAGCAGCTTGCAGGGGGGTGCCGGGGAGCTGTTTTTT | CASSLQGGAGELFF
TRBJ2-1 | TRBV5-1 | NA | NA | TGCGCCAGCAGCTTGATGGTTCCTGTAAACAATGAGCAGTTCTTC | CASSLMVPVNNEQFF
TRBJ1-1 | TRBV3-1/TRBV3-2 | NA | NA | TGTGCCAGCAGCGCTCAGAACCTAGGGATAGCTTTCTTT | CASSAQNLGIAFF
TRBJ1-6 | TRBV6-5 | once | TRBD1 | TGTGCCAGCAGAGAGACAGGGATAGGTAGTTCACCCCTCCACTTT | CASRETGIGSSPLHF
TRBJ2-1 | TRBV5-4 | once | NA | TGTGCCAGCAGCCCTGGTTTAGCCTCCAATGAGCAGTTCTTC | CASSPGLASNEQFF
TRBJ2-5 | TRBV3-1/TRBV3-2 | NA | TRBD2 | TGTGCCAGCAGCCAAGATCGGAGGCGTAGGGGACTAGCGAGGAGTGGGCTAATACTGGAGACCCAGTACTTC | CASSQDRRRRGLARSGLILETQYF
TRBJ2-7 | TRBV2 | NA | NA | TGTGCCAGCAGTGGACAGCTCCTCTCCTACGAGCAGTACTTC | CASSGQLLSYEQYF
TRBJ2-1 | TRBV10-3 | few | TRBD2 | TGTGCCATCAGTGATTATCGACTAGCGGGGGGCAGCTCCTACAATGAGCAGTTCTTC | CAISDYRLAGGSSYNEQFF
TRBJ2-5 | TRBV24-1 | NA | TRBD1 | TGTGCCACCAGCGACAGGGGATGGGGAGAGACCCAGTACTTC | CATSDRGWGETQYF
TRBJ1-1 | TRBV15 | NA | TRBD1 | TGTGCCACCAGCACGCAACAGGGGCTGAACACTGAAGCTTTCTTT | CATSTQQGLNTEAFF
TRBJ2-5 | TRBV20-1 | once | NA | TGCAGTGCTAGTAAGGGCCGGGAGACCCAGTACTTC | CSASKGRETQYF
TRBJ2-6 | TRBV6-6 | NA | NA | TGTGCGGGAAGGGGCTACGGGGCCAACGTCCTGACTTTC | CAGRGYGANVLTF
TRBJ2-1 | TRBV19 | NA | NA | TGTGCCAGTAGTATAGCTCGGCTCGATGAGCAGTTCTTC | CASSIARLDEQFF
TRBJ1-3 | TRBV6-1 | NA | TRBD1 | TGTGCCAGCAGTGAAAACCTACAGGGGGGACCCGGAAACACCATATATTTT | CASSENLQGGPGNTIYF
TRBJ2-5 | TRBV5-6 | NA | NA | TGTGCCAGCAGCTTGGGTCTGGGTAGAGAGACCCAGTACTTC | CASSLGLGRETQYF
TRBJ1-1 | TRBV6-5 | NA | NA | TGTGCCAGCAGCGTCGCGCCGGCCACTGAAGCTTTCTTT | CASSVAPATEAFF
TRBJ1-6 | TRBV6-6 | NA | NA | TGTGCCAGCAGTTACTCGGGCGGGTATAATTCACCCCTCCACTTT | CASSYSGGYNSPLHF
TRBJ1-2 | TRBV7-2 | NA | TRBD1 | TGTGCCAGCAGCTCGACAGGGTTTGGCTACACCTTC | CASSSTGFGYTF
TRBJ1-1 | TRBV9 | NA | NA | TGTGCCAGCAGCGTAGGCAGCAACACTGAAGCTTTCTTT | CASSVGSNTEAFF
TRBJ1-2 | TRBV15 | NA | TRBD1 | TGTGCCACCAGCAGAGGACAGGGGGATGGCTACACCTTC | CATSRGQGDGYTF
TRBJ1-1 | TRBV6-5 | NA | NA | TGTGCCAGCAGTTACTTGTCTGAAGCTTTCTTT | CASSYLSEAFF
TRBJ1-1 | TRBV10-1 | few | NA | TGCGCCAGCAGTGAGCAGGCCAACACTGAAGCTTTCTTT | CASSEQANTEAFF
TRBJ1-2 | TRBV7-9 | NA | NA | TGTGCCAGCAGCTCCACGACTAACTATGGCTACACCTTC | CASSSTTNYGYTF
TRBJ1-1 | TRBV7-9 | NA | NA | TGTGCCAGCAGCGGACGGCTGAACACTGAAGCTTTCTTT | CASSGRLNTEAFF
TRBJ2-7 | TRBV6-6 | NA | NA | TGTGCCAGCAGACAGGGGGGGCGATCCTACGAGCAGTACTTC | CASRQGGRSYEQYF
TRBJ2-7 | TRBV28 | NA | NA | TGTGCCAGCAGCCCCGGACAGAATCCGGTGCAGTACTTC | CASSPGQNPVQYF
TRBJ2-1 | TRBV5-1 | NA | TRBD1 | TGCGCCAGCAGGAAGCAGGGGGCTGACAATGAGCAGTTCTTC | CASRKQGADNEQFF
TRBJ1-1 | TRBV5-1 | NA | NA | TGCGCCAGCAGCTCGGCCGGGACGGGGAACACTGAAGCTTTCTTT | CASSSAGTGNTEAFF
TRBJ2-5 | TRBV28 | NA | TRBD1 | TGTGCCGGGGCAGGGACAGGAGAGACCCAGTACTTC | CAGAGTGETQYF
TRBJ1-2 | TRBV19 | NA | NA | TGTGCCAGTAGTATAGCGGGGGGCAGTGGCTACACCTTC | CASSIAGGSGYTF
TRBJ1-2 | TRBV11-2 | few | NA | TGTGCCAGCAGCCCCCCGGGACCCTATGGCTACACCTTC | CASSPPGPYGYTF
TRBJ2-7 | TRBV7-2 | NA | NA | TGTGCCAGCAGCTTAGCGTGGCTAGCTACCTACGAGCAGTACTTC | CASSLAWLATYEQYF
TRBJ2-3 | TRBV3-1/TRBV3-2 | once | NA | TGTGCCAGCAGCCAGGGTTCGTTCAGCACAGATACGCAGTATTTT | CASSQGSFSTDTQYF
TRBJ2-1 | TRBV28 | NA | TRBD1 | TGTGCCAGCAGTCAGGGACAGGGGACGGAAAATGAGCAGTTCTTC | CASSQGQGTENEQFF
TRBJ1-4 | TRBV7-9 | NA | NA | TGTGCCAGCGCACTTGGGGACCCTAGTGAAAAACTGTTTTTT | CASALGDPSEKLFF
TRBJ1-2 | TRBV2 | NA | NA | TGTGCCAGCAGTGGGGGCCCAGATATTATTAACTATGGCTACACCTTC | CASSGGPDIINYGYTF
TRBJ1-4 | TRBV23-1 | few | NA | TGCGCCAGCAGTCCCGCCGGGACTCCCCAGGAGGCGACTAATGAAAAACTGTTTTTT | CASSPAGTPQEATNEKLFF
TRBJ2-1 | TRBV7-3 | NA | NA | TGTGCCAGCAGCCGGTCGGGTCAGTCTTACAATGAGCAGTTCTTC | CASSRSGQSYNEQFF
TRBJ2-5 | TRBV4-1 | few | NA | TGCGCCAGCAGCCAAGAGGGGGCCCAAGAGACCCAGTACTTC | CASSQEGAQETQYF
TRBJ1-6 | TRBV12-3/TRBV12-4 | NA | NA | TGTGCCAGCAGTTTAAGCAATTCACCCCTCCACTTT | CASSLSNSPLHF
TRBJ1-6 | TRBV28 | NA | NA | TGTGCCAGCAGCGACACGAGCTCCTATAATTCACCCCTCCACTTT | CASSDTSSYNSPLHF
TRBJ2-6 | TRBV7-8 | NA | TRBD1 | TGTGCCAGCAGCGGCGGACAGGGAAGCGGGGCCAACGTCCTGACTTTC | CASSGGQGSGANVLTF
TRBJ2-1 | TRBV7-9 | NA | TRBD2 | TGTGCCAGCAGCCCTCCAGCGGGGTTTCGCTCCTACAATGAGCAGTTCTTC | CASSPPAGFRSYNEQFF
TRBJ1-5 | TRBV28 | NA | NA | TGTGCCAGCAAAAAGGCCCAGGGTCACAATCAGCCCCAGCATTTT | CASKKAQGHNQPQHF
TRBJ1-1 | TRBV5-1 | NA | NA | NA | CASSFLWGTGEAFF
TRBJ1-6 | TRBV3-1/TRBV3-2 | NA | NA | TGTGCCAGCAGCCAAGACCTGTTGAATTCACCCCTCCACTTT | CASSQDLLNSPLHF
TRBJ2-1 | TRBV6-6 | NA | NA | TGTGCCAGCAGCCTTGGACAGCAATACAATGAGCAGTTCTTC | CASSLGQQYNEQFF
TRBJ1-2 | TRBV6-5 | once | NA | TGTGCCAGCAGTTACTCTCAGGGGCCGAACTATGGCTACACCTTC | CASSYSQGPNYGYTF
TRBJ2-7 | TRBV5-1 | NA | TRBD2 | TGCGCCAGCAGCGCGGGACTAGCGGGCCGCCTCACCTACGAGCAGTACTTC | CASSAGLAGRLTYEQYF
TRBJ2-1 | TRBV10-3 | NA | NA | TGTGCCATCAGTGAGTCCCTAACCGGGACTGCATACAATGAGCAGTTCTTC | CAISESLTGTAYNEQFF
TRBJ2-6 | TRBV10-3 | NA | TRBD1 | TGTGCCATCAGCAACCGGACAGGACACAGCTCTGGGGCCAACGTCCTGACTTTC | CAISNRTGHSSGANVLTF
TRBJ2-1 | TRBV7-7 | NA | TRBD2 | TGTGCTAGCAGCTTATCTAGCGGGGCCTACAATGAGCAGTTCTTC | CASSLSSGAYNEQFF
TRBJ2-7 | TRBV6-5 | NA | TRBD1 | TGTGCCAGCAGACCGGGACAGGCCTACGAGCAGTACTTC | CASRPGQAYEQYF
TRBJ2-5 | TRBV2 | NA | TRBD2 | TGTGCCAGCAGTCCAATTGGACTAGCGGGAGGAGAGACCCAGTACTTC | CASSPIGLAGGETQYF
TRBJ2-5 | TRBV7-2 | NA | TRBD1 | TGTGCCAGCAGCCCCGGACAGGGGGAGACCCAGTACTTC | CASSPGQGETQYF
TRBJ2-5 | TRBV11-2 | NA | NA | TGTGCCAGCAGCTTATCGGGGCTTCAAGAGACCCAGTACTTC | CASSLSGLQETQYF
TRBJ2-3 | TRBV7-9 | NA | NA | TGTGCCAGCAGCCTCGGACCCACAAGCACAGATACGCAGTATTTT | CASSLGPTSTDTQYF
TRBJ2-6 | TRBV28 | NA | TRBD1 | TGTGCCAGCACCCAACCGAGGGGCCGGGACAGGTTCTCTGGGGCCAACGTCCTGACTTTC | CASTQPRGRDRFSGANVLTF